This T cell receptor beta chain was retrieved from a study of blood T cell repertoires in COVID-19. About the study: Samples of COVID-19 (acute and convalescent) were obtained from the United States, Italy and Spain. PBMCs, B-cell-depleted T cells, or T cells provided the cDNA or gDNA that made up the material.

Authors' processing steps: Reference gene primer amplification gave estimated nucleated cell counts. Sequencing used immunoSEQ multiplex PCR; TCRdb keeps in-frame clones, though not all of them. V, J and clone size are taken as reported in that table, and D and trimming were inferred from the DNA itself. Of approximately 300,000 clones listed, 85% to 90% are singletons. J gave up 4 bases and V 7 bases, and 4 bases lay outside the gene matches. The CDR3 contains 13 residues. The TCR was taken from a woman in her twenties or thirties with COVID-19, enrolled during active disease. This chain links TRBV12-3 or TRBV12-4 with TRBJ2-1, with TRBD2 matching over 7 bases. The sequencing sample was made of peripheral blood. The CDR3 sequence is CASNYGRYNEQFF. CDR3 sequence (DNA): TGTGCCAGCAATTACGGGAGGTACAATGAGCAGTTCTTC.